These T cell receptor beta chains were read from a single sample in a study of cytomegalovirus exposure and HLA in healthy donors. Profiled with immunoSEQ multiplex PCR; TCRdb holds only in-frame clones, not every one. The table shows 150,000 to 200,000 clones, with more than 65% occurring only once. The sequenced material came from PBMCs. Receptors originate from a woman aged 40 to 49 in good health and CMV-seropositive. Both conserved end residues are part of each CDR3. The D gene is left open where the match is weak. Clone size is shown for a subset of rows, as once, few, many or a class of expanded clone.

D	V	J	size	CDR3	DNA
-	TRBV9	TRBJ2-3	-	CASTFMGGTTDTQYF	TGTGCCAGCACTTTTATGGGCGGGACCACAGATACGCAGTATTTT
-	TRBV9	TRBJ2-1	few	CASSVGDNYNEQFF	TGTGCCAGCAGCGTAGGGGACAACTACAATGAGCAGTTCTTC
-	TRBV15	TRBJ2-7	-	CATSRTRGPTYEQYF	TGTGCCACCAGCAGAACGCGGGGGCCCACCTACGAGCAGTACTTC
TRBD1	TRBV7-3	TRBJ2-5	few	CASSIGQGQETQYF	TGTGCCAGCAGCATAGGACAGGGACAAGAGACCCAGTACTTC
-	TRBV28	TRBJ2-7	-	CASSLYRNYEQYF	TGTGCCAGCAGTTTATATCGTAATTACGAGCAGTACTTC
-	TRBV5-1	TRBJ1-1	-	CASSLFQGDTEAFF	TGCGCCAGCAGCTTGTTTCAGGGCGACACTGAAGCTTTCTTT
-	TRBV28	TRBJ2-7	-	CASISESYEQYF	TGTGCCAGCATATCTGAGAGCTACGAGCAGTACTTC
TRBD1	TRBV9	TRBJ1-2	few	CASSAGGASYGYTF	TGTGCCAGCAGCGCAGGGGGCGCCTCCTATGGCTACACCTTC
-	TRBV20-1	TRBJ2-1	once	CSARDRSKQFF	TGCAGTGCTAGAGATAGAAGCAAGCAGTTCTTC
TRBD2	TRBV4-3	TRBJ2-7	-	CASSQDSGGGRREQYF	TGCGCCAGCAGCCAAGACAGCGGGGGGGGGCGCCGCGAGCAGTACTTC
-	TRBV7-9	TRBJ1-5	-	CASSATDSNQPQHF	TGTGCCAGCAGCGCCACTGATAGCAATCAGCCCCAGCATTTT
-	TRBV7-3	TRBJ2-1	-	CASSFGGHEQFF	TGTGCCAGCAGCTTCGGCGGCCATGAGCAGTTCTTC
-	TRBV19	TRBJ2-3	-	CASRGLGSDTQYF	TGTGCCAGTAGGGGGCTGGGGTCAGATACGCAGTATTTT
-	TRBV11-1	TRBJ1-2	-	CASSPAGRISSYTF	TGTGCCAGCAGTCCCGCGGGACGCATCTCCAGCTACACCTTC
-	TRBV28	TRBJ1-2	-	CASSSDLPFVGYTF	TGTGCCAGCAGTTCCGACTTACCGTTTGTTGGCTACACCTTC
TRBD1	TRBV9	TRBJ2-3	-	CASSVTPGQGATDTQYF	TGTGCCAGCAGCGTTACCCCCGGACAGGGGGCAACGGATACGCAGTATTTT
TRBD2	TRBV9	TRBJ2-1	-	CASSVGVRGRLAGYNEQFF	TGTGCCAGCAGCGTAGGTGTTAGGGGCCGGCTAGCGGGGTACAATGAGCAGTTCTTC
-	TRBV7-9	TRBJ1-1	-	CSSSSSGGGTEAFF	TGTTCCAGCAGCTCAAGTGGGGGGGGCACTGAAGCTTTCTTT
TRBD1	TRBV27	TRBJ1-2	few	CASSLAGGSYGYTF	TGTGCCAGCAGTTTGGCAGGGGGGTCCTATGGCTACACCTTC
TRBD1	TRBV2	TRBJ1-1	-	CASSADRGAFF	TGTGCCAGCAGTGCCGACAGGGGAGCTTTCTTT
-	TRBV7-3	TRBJ2-2	-	CASSPDSGELFF	TGTGCCAGCAGCCCCGACTCCGGGGAGCTGTTTTTT
TRBD1	TRBV7-2	TRBJ1-1	once	CASSPDRPQLGGNTEAFF	TGTGCCAGCAGCCCGGACAGGCCCCAGCTTGGCGGGAACACTGAAGCTTTCTTT
-	TRBV27	TRBJ1-2	-	CASSLSAGGGFYGYTF	TGTGCCAGCAGTTTATCAGCGGGAGGGGGTTTTTATGGCTACACCTTC
-	TRBV6-5	TRBJ1-4	few	CASSDYRNEKLFF	TGTGCCAGCAGTGATTACAGGAATGAAAAACTGTTTTTT
-	TRBV7-3	TRBJ2-2	-	CASRFITGELFF	TGTGCCAGCAGATTCATCACCGGGGAGCTGTTTTTT
-	TRBV10-3	TRBJ2-5	-	CAISESEGQETQYF	TGTGCCATCAGTGAGTCGGAGGGACAAGAGACCCAGTACTTC
-	TRBV11-2	TRBJ1-1	-	CASSLRWGEGTEAFF	TGTGCCAGCAGCTTAAGATGGGGGGAAGGAACTGAAGCTTTCTTT
TRBD2	TRBV4-2	TRBJ2-3	-	CASSQELGLAKDTQYF	TGTGCCAGCAGCCAAGAACTCGGACTAGCGAAAGATACGCAGTATTTT
-	TRBV7-6	TRBJ2-5	once	CASSTGQFRTQYF	TGTGCCAGCAGCACCGGACAGTTCCGGACCCAGTACTTC
-	TRBV6-5	TRBJ1-1	-	CASSRDSPMNTEAFF	TGTGCCAGCAGTCGCGACTCCCCCATGAACACTGAAGCTTTCTTT
-	TRBV4-3	TRBJ1-2	-	CASSQVGRGYGYTF	TGCGCCAGCAGCCAAGTGGGCAGGGGCTATGGCTACACCTTC
-	TRBV7-2	TRBJ1-5	-	CASSFSGGGQPQHF	TGTGCCAGCAGCTTTTCGGGGGGCGGTCAGCCCCAGCATTTT
-	TRBV25-1	TRBJ1-1	few	CASDNGVLNTEAFF	TGTGCCAGCGATAACGGGGTGCTGAACACTGAAGCTTTCTTT
TRBD1	TRBV27	TRBJ1-1	-	CASSRTGNTEAFF	TGTGCCAGCAGTCGGACAGGGAACACTGAAGCTTTCTTT
TRBD1	TRBV2	TRBJ2-5	-	CASSWTGGRQETQYF	TGTGCCAGCAGTTGGACAGGGGGGAGACAAGAGACCCAGTACTTC
TRBD2	TRBV2	TRBJ2-4	-	CASRGLAGGTAKNIQYF	TGTGCCAGCAGGGGACTAGCGGGAGGTACGGCCAAAAACATTCAGTACTTC
-	TRBV5-6	TRBJ1-6	-	CASSFAGTRDSPLHF	TGTGCCAGCAGCTTTGCCGGGACACGGGATTCACCCCTCCACTTT
TRBD2	TRBV9	TRBJ2-1	-	CASSVGASGNNEQFF	TGTGCCAGCAGCGTAGGGGCTAGCGGCAACAATGAGCAGTTCTTC
-	TRBV7-7	TRBJ1-2	few	CASSEATRGAGYGYTF	TGTGCTAGCAGCGAAGCGACCCGGGGCGCGGGGTATGGCTACACCTTC
TRBD1	TRBV18	TRBJ1-2	few	CASSPDRGGGGYTF	TGTGCCAGCTCACCTGACAGGGGTGGAGGTGGCTACACCTTC
-	TRBV5-8	TRBJ2-5	-	CASSLWGAGDQETQYF	TGTGCCAGCAGCTTGTGGGGCGCAGGAGATCAAGAGACCCAGTACTTC
TRBD1	TRBV7-9	TRBJ1-2	-	CASRQGREGNGYTF	TGTGCCAGCAGACAGGGGCGAGAGGGAAATGGCTACACCTTC
TRBD2	TRBV4-1	TRBJ2-3	-	CASSPQTSGVHTDTQYF	TGCGCCAGCAGCCCTCAGACTAGCGGGGTGCACACAGATACGCAGTATTTT
TRBD2	TRBV4-1	TRBJ2-1	-	CASSQGGGESTYNEQFF	TGCGCCAGCAGCCAAGGGGGAGGGGAAAGTACCTACAATGAGCAGTTCTTC
-	TRBV19	TRBJ1-1	-	CASSIFRNTEAFF	TGTGCCAGTAGTATATTCAGGAACACTGAAGCTTTCTTT
-	TRBV27	TRBJ1-2	-	CASSSVKGGDYGYTF	TGTGCCAGCAGCTCGGTAAAGGGGGGGGACTATGGCTACACCTTC
-	TRBV7-2	TRBJ2-1	-	CASSLEASETYNEQFF	TGTGCCAGCAGCTTAGAGGCTAGCGAGACCTACAATGAGCAGTTCTTC
TRBD2	TRBV4-2	TRBJ2-7	-	CASSRSGTSPREQYF	TGTGCCAGCAGCCGATCCGGGACTAGCCCGCGGGAGCAGTACTTC
TRBD2	TRBV6-6	TRBJ2-7	-	CASRPGTNSYEQYF	TGTGCCAGCAGGCCCGGGACTAACTCCTACGAGCAGTACTTC
TRBD1	TRBV25-1	TRBJ1-5	-	CASSATGTGWGQPQHF	TGTGCCAGCAGTGCGACGGGGACAGGGTGGGGTCAGCCCCAGCATTTT